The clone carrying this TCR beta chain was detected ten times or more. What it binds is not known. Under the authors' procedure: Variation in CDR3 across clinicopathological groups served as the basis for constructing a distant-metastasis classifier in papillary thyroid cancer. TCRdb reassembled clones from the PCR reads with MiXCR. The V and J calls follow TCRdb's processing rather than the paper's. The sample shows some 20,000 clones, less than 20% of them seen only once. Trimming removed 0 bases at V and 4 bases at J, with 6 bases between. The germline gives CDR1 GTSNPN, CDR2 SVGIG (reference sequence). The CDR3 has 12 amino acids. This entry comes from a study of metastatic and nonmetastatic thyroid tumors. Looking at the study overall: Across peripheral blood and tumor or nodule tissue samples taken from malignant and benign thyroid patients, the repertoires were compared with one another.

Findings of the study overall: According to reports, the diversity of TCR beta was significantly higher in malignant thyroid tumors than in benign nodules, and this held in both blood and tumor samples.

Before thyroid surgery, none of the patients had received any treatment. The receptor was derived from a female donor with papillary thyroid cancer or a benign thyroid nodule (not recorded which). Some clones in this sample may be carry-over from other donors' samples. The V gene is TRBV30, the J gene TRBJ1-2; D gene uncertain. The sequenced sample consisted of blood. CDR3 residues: CAWSVDSYGYTF. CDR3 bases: TGTGCCTGGAGTGTTGATAGCTATGGCTACACCTTC. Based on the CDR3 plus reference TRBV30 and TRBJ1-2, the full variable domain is SQTIHQWPATLVQPVGSPLSLECTVEGTSNPNLYWYRQAAGRGLQLLFYSVGIGQISSEVPQNLSASRPQDRQFILSSKKLLLSDSGFYLCAWSVDSYGYTFGSGTRLTVV.